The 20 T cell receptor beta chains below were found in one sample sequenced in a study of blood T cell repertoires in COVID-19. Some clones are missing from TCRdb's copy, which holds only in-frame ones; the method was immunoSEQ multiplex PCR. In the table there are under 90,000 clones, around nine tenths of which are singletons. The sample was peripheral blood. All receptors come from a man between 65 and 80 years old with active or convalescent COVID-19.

Here the CDR3 DNA reads TGTGCCAGCAAAGGACAGGGCCGCCAGCCCCAGCATTTT. Translating it yields CASKGQGRQPQHF. V usage is TRBV2 and J usage is TRBJ1-5; 8 bases are a match to TRBD1. Germline lookup yields CDR1 SNHLY and CDR2 FYNNEI. J was trimmed by 7 bases and V by 7 bases; bases with no gene match: 6. CDR3 length: 13 residues.

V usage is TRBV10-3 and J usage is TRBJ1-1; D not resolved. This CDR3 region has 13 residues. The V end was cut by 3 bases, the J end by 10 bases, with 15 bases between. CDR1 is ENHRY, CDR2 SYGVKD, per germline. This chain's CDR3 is CAISDKVSRIAFF. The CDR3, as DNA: TGTGCCATCAGTGATAAGGTCTCTAGAATAGCTTTCTTT.

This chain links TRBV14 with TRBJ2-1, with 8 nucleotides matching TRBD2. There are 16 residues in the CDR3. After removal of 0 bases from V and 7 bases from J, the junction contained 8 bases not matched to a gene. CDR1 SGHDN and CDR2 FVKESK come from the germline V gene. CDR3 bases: TGTGCCAGCAGCCAAGAAATCCCCGCTAGCGGGAATGAGCAGTTCTTC. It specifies CASSQEIPASGNEQFF.

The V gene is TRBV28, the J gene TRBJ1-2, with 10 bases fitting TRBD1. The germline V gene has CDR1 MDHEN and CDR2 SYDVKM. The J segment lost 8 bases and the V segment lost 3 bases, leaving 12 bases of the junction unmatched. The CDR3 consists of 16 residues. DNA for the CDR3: TGTGCCAGCAGTTTCGGGGCCCTCGGACAGGGGGGCGGCTACACCTTC. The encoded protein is CASSFGALGQGGGYTF.

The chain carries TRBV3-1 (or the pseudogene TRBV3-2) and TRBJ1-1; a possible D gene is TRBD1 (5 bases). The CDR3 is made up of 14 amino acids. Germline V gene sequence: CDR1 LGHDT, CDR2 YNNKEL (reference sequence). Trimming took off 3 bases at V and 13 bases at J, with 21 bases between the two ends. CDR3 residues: CASSHRAGNTGGFF. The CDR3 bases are TGTGCCAGCAGCCACCGGGCCGGTAACACGGGGGGTTTCTTT.

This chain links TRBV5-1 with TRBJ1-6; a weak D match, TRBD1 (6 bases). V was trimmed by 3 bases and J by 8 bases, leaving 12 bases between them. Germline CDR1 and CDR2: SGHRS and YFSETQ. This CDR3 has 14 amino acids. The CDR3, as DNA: TGCGCCAGCAGCTCGGGGGGCTACGATTCACCCCTCCACTTT. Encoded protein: CASSSGGYDSPLHF.

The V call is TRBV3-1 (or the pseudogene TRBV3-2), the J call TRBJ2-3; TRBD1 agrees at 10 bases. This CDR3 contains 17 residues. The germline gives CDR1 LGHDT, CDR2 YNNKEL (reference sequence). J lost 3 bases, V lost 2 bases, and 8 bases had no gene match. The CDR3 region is CASSQRLGQGLTDTQYF. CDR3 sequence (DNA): TGTGCCAGCAGCCAACGCCTGGGACAGGGGCTGACAGATACGCAGTATTTT.

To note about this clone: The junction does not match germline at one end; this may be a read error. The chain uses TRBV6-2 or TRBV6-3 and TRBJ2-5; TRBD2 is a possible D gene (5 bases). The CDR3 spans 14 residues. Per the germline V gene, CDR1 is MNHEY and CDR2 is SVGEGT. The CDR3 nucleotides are TGTGCCAGCAGTTACATGAGGGCAGTATTTCTCGCCGACTTC. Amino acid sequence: CASSYMRAVFLADF.

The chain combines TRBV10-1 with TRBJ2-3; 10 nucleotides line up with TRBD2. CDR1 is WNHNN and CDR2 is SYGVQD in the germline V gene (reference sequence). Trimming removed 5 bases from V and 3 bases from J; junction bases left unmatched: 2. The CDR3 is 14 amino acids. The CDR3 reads CASSWGLATDTQYF. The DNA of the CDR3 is TGCGCCAGCAGTTGGGGACTAGCGACAGATACGCAGTATTTT.

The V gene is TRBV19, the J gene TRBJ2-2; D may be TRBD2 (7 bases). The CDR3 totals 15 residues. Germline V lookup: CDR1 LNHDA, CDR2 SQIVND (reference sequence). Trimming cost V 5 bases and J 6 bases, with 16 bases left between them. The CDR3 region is CASSDWGAGAGELFF. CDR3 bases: TGTGCCAGTAGTGACTGGGGGGCGGGGGCCGGGGAGCTGTTTTTT.

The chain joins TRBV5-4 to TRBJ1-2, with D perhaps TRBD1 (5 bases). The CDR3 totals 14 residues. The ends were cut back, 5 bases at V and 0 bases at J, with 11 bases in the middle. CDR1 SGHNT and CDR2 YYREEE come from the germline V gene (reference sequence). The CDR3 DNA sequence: TGTGCCAGCAGTCTTACAGGATCTAACTATGGCTACACCTTC. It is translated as CASSLTGSNYGYTF.

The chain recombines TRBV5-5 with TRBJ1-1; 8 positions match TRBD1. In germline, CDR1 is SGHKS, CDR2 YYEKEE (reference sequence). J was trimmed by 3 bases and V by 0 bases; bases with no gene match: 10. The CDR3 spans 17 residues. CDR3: CASSLATGRGRYTEAFF. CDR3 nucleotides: TGTGCCAGCAGCTTGGCCACGGGCAGGGGGCGATACACTGAAGCTTTCTTT.

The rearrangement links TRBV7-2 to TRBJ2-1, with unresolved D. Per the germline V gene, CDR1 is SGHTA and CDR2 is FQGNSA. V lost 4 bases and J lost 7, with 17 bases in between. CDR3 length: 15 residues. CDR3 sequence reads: CASSSPGLLVNEQFF. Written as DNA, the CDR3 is TGTGCCAGCAGCTCTCCGGGTCTACTTGTGAATGAGCAGTTCTTC.

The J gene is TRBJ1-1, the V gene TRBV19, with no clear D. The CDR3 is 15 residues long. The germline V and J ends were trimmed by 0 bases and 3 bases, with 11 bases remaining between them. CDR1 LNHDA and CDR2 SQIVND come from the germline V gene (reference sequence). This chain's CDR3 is CASSIEGIGYTEAFF. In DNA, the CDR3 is TGTGCCAGTAGTATAGAAGGCATCGGGTACACTGAAGCTTTCTTT.

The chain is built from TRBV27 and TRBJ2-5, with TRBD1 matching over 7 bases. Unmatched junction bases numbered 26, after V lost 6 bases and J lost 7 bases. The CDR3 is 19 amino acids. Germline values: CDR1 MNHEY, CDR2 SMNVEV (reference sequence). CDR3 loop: CASSPEGQTRAPRPGTQYF. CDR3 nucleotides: TGTGCCAGCAGCCCAGAGGGACAGACAAGAGCACCAAGACCGGGGACCCAGTACTTC.

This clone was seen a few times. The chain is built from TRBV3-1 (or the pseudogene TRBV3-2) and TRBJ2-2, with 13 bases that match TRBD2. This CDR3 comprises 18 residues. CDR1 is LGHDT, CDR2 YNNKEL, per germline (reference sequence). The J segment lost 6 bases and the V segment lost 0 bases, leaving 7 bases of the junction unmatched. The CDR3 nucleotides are TGTGCCAGCAGCCAAGAGCGACAGGGACTAGCGGGACCCGGGGAGCTGTTTTTT. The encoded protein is CASSQERQGLAGPGELFF.

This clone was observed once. CDR3 sequence reads: CASSLQTGLNYGYTF. DNA of the CDR3: TGTGCCAGCAGCTTACAGACAGGCCTTAACTATGGCTACACCTTC. The chain uses TRBV5-4 and TRBJ1-2, with D possibly TRBD1 on 6 matching bases. The germline V gene has CDR1 SGHNT and CDR2 YYREEE (reference sequence). The CDR3 length is 15 residues. Trimming left V 2 bases short and J 1 base short, with 12 bases between.

CDR3 amino acids: CASSPRTGDGAGGYTF. CDR3 DNA: TGTGCCAGCTCACCCCGGACAGGCGACGGGGCTGGAGGCTACACCTTC. The chain combines TRBV18 with TRBJ1-2, with 7 bases aligning to TRBD1. The CDR3 runs 16 residues. Germline trimming cut 3 bases from V and 8 bases from J; bases unmatched to any gene: 15. Germline lookup yields CDR1 KGHSH and CDR2 LQKENI.

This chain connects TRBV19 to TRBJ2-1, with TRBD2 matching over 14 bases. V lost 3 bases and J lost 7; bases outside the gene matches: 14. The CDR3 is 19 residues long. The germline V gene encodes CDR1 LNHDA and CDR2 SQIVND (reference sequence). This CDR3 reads CASSIRGTSGSPRGNEQFF. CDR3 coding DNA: TGTGCCAGTAGTATTCGAGGGACTAGCGGGAGCCCCCGGGGTAATGAGCAGTTCTTC.

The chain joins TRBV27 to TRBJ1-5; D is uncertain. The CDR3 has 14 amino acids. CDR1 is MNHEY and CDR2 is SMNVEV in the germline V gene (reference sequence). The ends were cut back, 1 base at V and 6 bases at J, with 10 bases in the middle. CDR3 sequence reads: CASSLWARGQPQHF. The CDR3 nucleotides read TGTGCCAGCAGTTTATGGGCCCGGGGTCAGCCCCAGCATTTT.